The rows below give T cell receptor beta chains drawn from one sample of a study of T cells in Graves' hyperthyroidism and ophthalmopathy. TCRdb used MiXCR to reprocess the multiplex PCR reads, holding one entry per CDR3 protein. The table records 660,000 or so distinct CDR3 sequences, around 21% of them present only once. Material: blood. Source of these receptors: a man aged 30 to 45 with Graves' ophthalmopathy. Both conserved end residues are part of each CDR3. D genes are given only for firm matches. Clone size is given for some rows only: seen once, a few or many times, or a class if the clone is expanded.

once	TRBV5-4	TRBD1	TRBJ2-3	TGTGCCAGCAGCTTGGAACAGGGGAGCACAGATACGCAGTATTTT	CASSLEQGSTDTQYF
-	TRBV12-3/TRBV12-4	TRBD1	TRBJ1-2	TGTGCCAGCACGGGACAGGGGGCTCTTCGGGGCTACACCTTC	CASTGQGALRGYTF
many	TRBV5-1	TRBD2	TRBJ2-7	TGCGCCAGCAGCTTGGCTGGTGGGACTAGCGGCTACGAGCAGTACTTC	CASSLAGGTSGYEQYF
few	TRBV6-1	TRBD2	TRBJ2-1	TGTGCCAGCAGTATAGCGGGAGACTACAATGAGCAGTTCTTC	CASSIAGDYNEQFF
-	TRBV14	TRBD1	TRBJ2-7	TGTGCCAGCAGCCACGGGGACAGGGATTCGTACGAGCAGTACTTC	CASSHGDRDSYEQYF
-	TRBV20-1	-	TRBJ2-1	TGCAGTGCTAGAGATGGGTTAGTATCCCTCTCAAACAATGAGCAGTTCTTC	CSARDGLVSLSNNEQFF
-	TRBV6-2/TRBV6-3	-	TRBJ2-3	TGTGCCAGCAGCCAGGTGGACGCCACAGATACGCAGTATTTT	CASSQVDATDTQYF
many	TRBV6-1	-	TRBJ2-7	TGTGCCAGCAGTTCTCTGGGGGTTATCTACGAGCAGTACTTC	CASSSLGVIYEQYF
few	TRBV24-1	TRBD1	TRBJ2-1	TGTGCCACCAGTGATTTCGGACAGGGGGTGAATGAGCAGTTCTTC	CATSDFGQGVNEQFF
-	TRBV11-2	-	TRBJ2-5	TGTGCCAGCAGCTTAAAACCCCCCGACGCCCAAGAGACCCAGTACTTC	CASSLKPPDAQETQYF
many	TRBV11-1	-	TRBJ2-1	TGTGCCAGCAGCTTGGGGGTGTCGGATGAGCAGTTCTTC	CASSLGVSDEQFF
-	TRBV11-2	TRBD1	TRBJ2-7	TGTGCCAGCAGCACAGGCTCCAGGGGGTTCTCCTACGAGCAGTACTTC	CASSTGSRGFSYEQYF
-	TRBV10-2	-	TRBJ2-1	TGCGCCAGCACCCCGGGAGTCCGCACGGGGAGTAAGTTCTTC	CASTPGVRTGSKFF
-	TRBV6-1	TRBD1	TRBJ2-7	TGTGCCAGCAGTGGTAGGACAGGGCCTACCTACGAGCAGTACTTC	CASSGRTGPTYEQYF
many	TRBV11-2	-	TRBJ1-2	TGTGCCAGCAGCTTTGAGTGGTCGAGGAGCTACACCTTC	CASSFEWSRSYTF
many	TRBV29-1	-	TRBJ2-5	TGCAGCCTTAAGAGGGGAGAGACCCAGTACTTC	CSLKRGETQYF
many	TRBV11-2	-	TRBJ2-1	TGTGCCAGCAGCCGGGACATGGCAAATGAGCAGTTCTTC	CASSRDMANEQFF
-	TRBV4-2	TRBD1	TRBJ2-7	TGTGCCAGCAGCCCGACAGGGTTCAGCTCCTACGAGCAGTACTTC	CASSPTGFSSYEQYF
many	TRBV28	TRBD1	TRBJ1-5	TGTGCCAGCAGCCCGGGACAGGGGACGGATCAGCCCCAGCATTTT	CASSPGQGTDQPQHF
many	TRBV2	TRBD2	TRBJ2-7	TGTGCCAGCAGTGGGGCTAGCGGGAACGAGCAGTACTTC	CASSGASGNEQYF
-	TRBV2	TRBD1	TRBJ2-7	TGTGCCAGCAGTGAAATGGGACAGGCGGCGGGCTACGAGCAGTACTTC	CASSEMGQAAGYEQYF
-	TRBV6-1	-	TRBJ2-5	TGTGCCAGCAGTAGACTCCCGGCGGGGCAAGAGACCCAGTACTTC	CASSRLPAGQETQYF
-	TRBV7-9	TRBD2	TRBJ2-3	TGTGCCAGCAGCTTAGTTGGTAGCGGGAGCGCAGATACGCAGTATTTT	CASSLVGSGSADTQYF
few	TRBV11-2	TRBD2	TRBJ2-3	TGTGCCAGCAGCTCCCTAGCGGGACAGAATGCAGATACGCAGTATTTT	CASSSLAGQNADTQYF
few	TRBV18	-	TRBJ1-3	TGTGCCAGCTCGGCCTCCGGGGCCTACTCTGGAAACACCATATATTTT	CASSASGAYSGNTIYF
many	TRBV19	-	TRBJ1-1	TGTGCCAGTACCTCTCGACGGGGCACTGAAGCTTTCTTT	CASTSRRGTEAFF
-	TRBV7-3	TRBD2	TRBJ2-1	TGTGCCAGCAGCCCGGTGGCAGCGGTCCCTTCGGGAGGGCAGTTCTTC	CASSPVAAVPSGGQFF
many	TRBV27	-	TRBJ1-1	TGTGCCAGCAGTTCTGGGTCAGGAACCCCGAACACTGAAGCTTTCTTT	CASSSGSGTPNTEAFF
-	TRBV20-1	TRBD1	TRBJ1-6	TGCAGTGCTAGAGCCGGACAGGCAAATTCACCCCTCCACTTT	CSARAGQANSPLHF
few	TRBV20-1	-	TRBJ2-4	TGCAGTGTACCGACAGGCGGAAACATTCAGTACTTC	CSVPTGGNIQYF
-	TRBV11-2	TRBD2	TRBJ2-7	TGTGCCAGCAGCTTAGGACTAGCGGGGGATCTCTACGAGCAGTACTTC	CASSLGLAGDLYEQYF
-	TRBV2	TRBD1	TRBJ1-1	TGTGCCAGCAGTGAATTAGGGGACAGGGGGAGTGAAGCTTTCTTT	CASSELGDRGSEAFF